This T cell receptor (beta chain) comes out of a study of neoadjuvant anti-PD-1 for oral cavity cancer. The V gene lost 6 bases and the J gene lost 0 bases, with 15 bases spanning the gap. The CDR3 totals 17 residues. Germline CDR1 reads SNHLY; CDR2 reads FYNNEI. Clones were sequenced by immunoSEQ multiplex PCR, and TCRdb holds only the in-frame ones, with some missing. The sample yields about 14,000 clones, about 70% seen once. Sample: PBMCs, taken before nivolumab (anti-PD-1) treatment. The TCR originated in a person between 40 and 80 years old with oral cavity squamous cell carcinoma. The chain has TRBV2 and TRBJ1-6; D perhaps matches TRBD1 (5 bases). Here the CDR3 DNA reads TGTGCCAGCAGCTCACTACGGGGGAGCTCCTATAATTCACCCCTCCACTTT. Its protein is CASSSLRGSSYNSPLHF.